A selection of T cell receptor beta chains follows, all from one sample in a study of cytomegalovirus exposure and HLA in healthy donors. The data were produced by immunoSEQ multiplex PCR, yet TCRdb's version contains in-frame clones alone and is incomplete. The table has 150,000 to 200,000 clones, under 70% seen once. Source material: PBMCs. Every receptor here comes from a woman aged 40-49 years in good health and CMV-seropositive. The CDR3 runs from the conserved cysteine through the conserved F or W. A D gene is named only where the DNA matches it firmly. Clone size appears in some rows only: once, few, many, or a class for an expanded clone.

size	D	V	J	CDR3	DNA
.	.	TRBV5-1	TRBJ1-1	CASSLEGRYTEAFF	TGCGCCAGCAGCTTGGAGGGGAGGTACACTGAAGCTTTCTTT
.	.	TRBV4-1	TRBJ2-1	CASSQDLSSAVYNEQFF	TGCGCCAGCAGCCAAGATCTTTCTAGCGCTGTCTACAATGAGCAGTTCTTC
.	.	TRBV2	TRBJ2-7	CASSEVGTPTYEQYF	TGTGCCAGCAGTGAAGTTGGGACTCCAACCTACGAGCAGTACTTC
.	.	TRBV4-2	TRBJ2-4	CASSQEGGAAKNIQYF	TGTGCCAGCAGCCAAGAAGGGGGAGCTGCCAAAAACATTCAGTACTTC
.	.	TRBV19	TRBJ1-3	CASSIIFSGNTIYF	TGTGCCAGTAGTATAATATTTTCTGGAAACACCATATATTTT
.	TRBD2	TRBV7-2	TRBJ2-3	CASSLVGTSFTDTQYF	TGTGCCAGCAGCTTAGTTGGGACTAGCTTCACAGATACGCAGTATTTT
.	.	TRBV19	TRBJ2-1	CASSISLNNEQFF	TGTGCCAGTAGTATCAGTCTTAACAATGAGCAGTTCTTC
few	TRBD1	TRBV4-3	TRBJ1-1	CASSQAGTGEWNTEAFF	TGCGCCAGCAGCCAAGCCGGGACAGGGGAGTGGAACACTGAAGCTTTCTTT
.	TRBD1	TRBV9	TRBJ1-1	CASSGQGAENTEAFF	TGTGCCAGCAGCGGACAGGGGGCGGAGAACACTGAAGCTTTCTTT
.	TRBD1	TRBV19	TRBJ1-1	CASRKGAMNTEAFF	TGTGCCAGTAGAAAGGGGGCAATGAACACTGAAGCTTTCTTT
.	TRBD1	TRBV4-2	TRBJ2-1	CASSHGTGDNEQFF	TGTGCCAGCAGCCATGGGACAGGCGACAATGAGCAGTTCTTC
.	TRBD2	TRBV7-2	TRBJ2-6	CASRWGGDSGANVLTF	TGTGCCAGCAGGTGGGGGGGGGACTCTGGGGCCAACGTCCTGACTTTC
.	.	TRBV2	TRBJ1-1	CASLYRENTEAFF	TGTGCCAGCCTGTACCGGGAAAACACTGAAGCTTTCTTT
.	.	TRBV5-6	TRBJ2-3	CASSLFTGRTDTQYF	TGTGCCAGCAGCTTGTTTACAGGGCGAACAGATACGCAGTATTTT
.	.	TRBV21-1	TRBJ2-1	CASSMEGASHNEQFF	TGTGCCAGCAGCATGGAGGGGGCTTCCCACAATGAGCAGTTCTTC
.	.	TRBV5-1	TRBJ1-2	CASSLLGEPYGYTF	TGCGCCAGCAGCTTGCTAGGGGAACCCTATGGCTACACCTTC
.	.	TRBV6-6	TRBJ2-1	CASSYGGLAEYNEQFF	TGTGCCAGCAGTTACGGGGGGCTAGCGGAGTACAATGAGCAGTTCTTC
.	.	TRBV5-4	TRBJ2-1	CASSFELPTEQFF	TGTGCCAGCAGCTTCGAGCTTCCCACTGAGCAGTTCTTC
.	TRBD2	TRBV18	TRBJ2-7	CASSATSGRSYEQYF	TGTGCCAGCTCTGCGACTAGCGGGAGATCGTACGAGCAGTACTTC
.	TRBD2	TRBV7-2	TRBJ2-3	CASSVAGGRPTDTQYF	TGTGCCAGCAGCGTGGCGGGGGGGAGGCCGACAGATACGCAGTATTTT
.	.	TRBV23-1	TRBJ1-1	CASSASGKNTEAFF	TGCGCCAGCAGCGCATCAGGGAAGAACACTGAAGCTTTCTTT
.	TRBD1	TRBV19	TRBJ2-5	CASSTRPPGQGETQYF	TGTGCCAGTAGTACCCGACCTCCGGGACAGGGAGAGACCCAGTACTTC
once	.	TRBV28	TRBJ1-1	CASSLWGTPGTEAFF	TGTGCCAGCAGTTTATGGGGGACTCCTGGCACTGAAGCTTTCTTT
once	.	TRBV7-2	TRBJ1-4	CASSLGSGLEKLFF	TGTGCCAGCAGCTTGGGGTCGGGGTTAGAAAAACTGTTTTTT
.	.	TRBV27	TRBJ2-5	CASSLWGPQETQYF	TGTGCCAGCAGTTTATGGGGCCCTCAAGAGACCCAGTACTTC
.	.	TRBV19	TRBJ2-7	CASSITGNLPYEQYF	TGTGCCAGTAGTATAACAGGGAATCTACCCTACGAGCAGTACTTC
.	TRBD1	TRBV19	TRBJ2-5	CASSTWTGVGQETQYF	TGTGCCAGTAGTACCTGGACAGGGGTTGGCCAAGAGACCCAGTACTTC
.	TRBD1	TRBV28	TRBJ1-1	CASTDRGRTEAFF	TGTGCCAGCACCGACAGGGGGCGCACTGAAGCTTTCTTT
.	.	TRBV5-1	TRBJ2-7	CASSLAAGPMSGEQYF	TGCGCCAGCAGCTTGGCCGCTGGCCCCATGTCGGGCGAGCAGTACTTC
few	.	TRBV7-2	TRBJ1-2	CASSLAPEDDYGYTF	TGTGCCAGCAGCTTAGCTCCGGAGGACGACTATGGCTACACCTTC
.	.	TRBV5-6	TRBJ2-7	CASSLHYEQYF	TGTGCCAGCAGCTTACACTACGAGCAGTACTTC
.	.	TRBV19	TRBJ1-1	CASSEGPGWNTEAFF	TGTGCCAGTAGTGAAGGCCCAGGGTGGAACACTGAAGCTTTCTTT
.	TRBD2	TRBV10-3	TRBJ2-1	CAISETSGTSSYNEQFF	TGTGCCATCAGTGAGACTAGCGGGACGAGCTCCTACAATGAGCAGTTCTTC
.	TRBD1	TRBV5-1	TRBJ2-2	CASSPDRGNTGELFF	TGCGCCAGCAGCCCCGACAGGGGCAACACCGGGGAGCTGTTTTTT
.	TRBD2	TRBV2	TRBJ2-6	CASSSGRGSGANVLPF	TGTGCCAGTTCTAGCGGGAGAGGCTCTGGGGCCAACGTCCTGCCTTTC
once	.	TRBV20-1	TRBJ1-1	CSASQGPEAFF	TGCAGTGCTAGTCAGGGTCCTGAAGCTTTCTTT
few	.	TRBV4-3	TRBJ1-1	CASSQEVGGGEAFF	TGCGCCAGCAGCCAAGAAGTGGGGGGGGGTGAAGCTTTCTTT
.	.	TRBV7-9	TRBJ1-2	CASSLALTDYGYTF	TGTGCCAGCAGCTTAGCTTTGACAGACTATGGCTACACCTTC
once	.	TRBV4-3	TRBJ1-3	CASSQVGSGNTIYF	TGCGCCAGCAGCCAAGTTGGCAGTGGAAACACCATATATTTT